The source of this T cell receptor beta chain is a study of blood T cells in healthy people across ages. Trimming took 5 bases from V and 1 from J, leaving 17 bases between them. The germline gives CDR1 SGHNT, CDR2 YENEEA. The CDR3 contains 16 residues. For the second PCR, which ran for roughly 7 to 11 cycles, a sample-barcoded 5' primer and a J-beta primer mix were used. Using its own MiXCR run on the 5' RACE reads, TCRdb lists one record per CDR3 protein. The sample holds more than 1,000,000 distinct CDR3 sequences; under 30% are singletons and the top ten take about 0.69%. The same data also contributed to another study, on T cells of mothers and their children.

The rearrangement joins TRBV11-3 to TRBJ1-1; D gene uncertain. The clonotype originates from a girl aged 2-10 years in good health. Sequencing was carried out using blood. CDR3 coding DNA: TGTGCCAGCAGCGTTTTTACTGGGGAAAAGAACACTGAAGCTTTCTTT. This encodes CASSVFTGEKNTEAFF.